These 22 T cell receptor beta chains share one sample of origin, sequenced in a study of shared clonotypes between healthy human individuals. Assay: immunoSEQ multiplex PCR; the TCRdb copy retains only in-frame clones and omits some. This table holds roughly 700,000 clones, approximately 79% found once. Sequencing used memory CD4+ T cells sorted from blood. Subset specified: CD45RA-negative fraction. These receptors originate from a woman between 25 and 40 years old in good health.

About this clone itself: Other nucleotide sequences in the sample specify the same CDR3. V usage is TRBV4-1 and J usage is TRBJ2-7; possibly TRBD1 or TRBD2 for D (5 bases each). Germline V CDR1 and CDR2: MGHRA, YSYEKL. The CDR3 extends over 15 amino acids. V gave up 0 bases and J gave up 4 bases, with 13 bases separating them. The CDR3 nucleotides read TGCGCCAGCAGCCAAGACAGGGTGGGGGTTTACGAGCAGTACTTC. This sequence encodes CASSQDRVGVYEQYF.

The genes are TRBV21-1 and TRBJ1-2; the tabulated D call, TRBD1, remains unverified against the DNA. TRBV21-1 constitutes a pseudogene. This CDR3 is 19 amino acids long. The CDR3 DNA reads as TGTGCCAGCAGCAAAGAAGAGGGACAGGGAGGCCCGCCGAACTATGGCTACACCTTC. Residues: CASSKEEGQGGPPNYGYTF.

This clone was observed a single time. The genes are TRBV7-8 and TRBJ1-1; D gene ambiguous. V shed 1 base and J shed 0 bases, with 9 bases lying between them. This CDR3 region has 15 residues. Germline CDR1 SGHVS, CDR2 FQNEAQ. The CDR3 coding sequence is TGTGCCAGCAGCTTAGATGGGGAGCTGAACACTGAAGCTTTCTTT. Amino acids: CASSLDGELNTEAFF.

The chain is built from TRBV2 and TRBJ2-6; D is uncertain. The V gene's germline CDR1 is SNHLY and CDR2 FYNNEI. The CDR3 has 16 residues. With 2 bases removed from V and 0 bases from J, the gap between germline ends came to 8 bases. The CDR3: CASSENSNSGANVLTF. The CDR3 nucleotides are TGTGCCAGCAGTGAAAACAGCAACTCTGGGGCCAACGTCCTGACTTTC. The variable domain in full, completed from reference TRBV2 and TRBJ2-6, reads EPEVTQTPSHQVTQMGQEVILRCVPISNHLYFYWYRQILGQKVEFLVSFYNNEISEKSEIFDDQFSVERPDGSNFTLKIRSTKLEDSAMYFCASSENSNSGANVLTFGAGSRLTVL.

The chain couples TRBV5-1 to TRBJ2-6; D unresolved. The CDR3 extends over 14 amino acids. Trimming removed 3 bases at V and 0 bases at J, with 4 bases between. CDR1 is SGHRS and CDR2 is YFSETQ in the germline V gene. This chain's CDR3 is CASSYSSGANVLTF. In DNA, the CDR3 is TGCGCCAGCAGCTACAGCTCTGGGGCCAACGTCCTGACTTTC.

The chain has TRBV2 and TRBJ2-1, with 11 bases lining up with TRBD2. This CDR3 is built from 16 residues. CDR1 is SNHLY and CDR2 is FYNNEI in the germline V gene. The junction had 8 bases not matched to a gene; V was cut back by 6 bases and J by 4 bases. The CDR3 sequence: CASSKQIAGGYNEQFF. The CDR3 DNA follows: TGTGCCAGCAGCAAACAGATAGCGGGAGGGTACAATGAGCAGTTCTTC.

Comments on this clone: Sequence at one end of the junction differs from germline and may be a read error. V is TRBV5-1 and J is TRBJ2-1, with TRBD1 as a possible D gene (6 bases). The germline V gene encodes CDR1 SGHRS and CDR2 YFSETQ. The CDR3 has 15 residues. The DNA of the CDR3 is TGCGCCAGCGGCTTTGGTGCGGACAGTGTCGATGAGCAGTTCTTC. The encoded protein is CASGFGADSVDEQFF.

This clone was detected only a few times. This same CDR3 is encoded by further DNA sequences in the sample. For the CDR3, the DNA is TGTGCCAGCAGTACCCGGGACAGGGGGAACTATGGCTACACCTTC. Amino acids: CASSTRDRGNYGYTF. The chain carries TRBV28 and TRBJ1-2; 11 bases align to TRBD1. V shed 5 bases, J shed 2 bases, and the junction held 4 bases outside the gene matches. Looked up from germline, CDR1 is MDHEN and CDR2 is SYDVKM. The length of the CDR3 is 15 residues.

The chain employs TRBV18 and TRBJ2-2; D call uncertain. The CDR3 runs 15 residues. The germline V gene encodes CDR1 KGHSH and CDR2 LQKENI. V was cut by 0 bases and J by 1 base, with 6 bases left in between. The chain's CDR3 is CASSPPSGNTGELFF. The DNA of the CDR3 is TGTGCCAGCTCACCACCGTCAGGGAACACCGGGGAGCTGTTTTTT. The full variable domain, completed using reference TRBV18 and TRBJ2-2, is NAGVMQNPRHLVRRRGQEARLRCSPMKGHSHVYWYRQLPEEGLKFMVYLQKENIIDESGMPKERFSAEFPKEGPSILRIQQVVRGDSAAYFCASSPPSGNTGELFFGEGSRLTVL.

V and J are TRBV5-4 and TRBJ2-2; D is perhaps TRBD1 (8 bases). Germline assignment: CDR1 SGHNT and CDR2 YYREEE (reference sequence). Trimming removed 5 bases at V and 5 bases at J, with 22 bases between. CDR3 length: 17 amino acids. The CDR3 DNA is TGTGCCAGCAGACCAGGACAGGGCGGGGGCGGAACCGGGGAGCTGTTTTTT. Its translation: CASRPGQGGGGTGELFF. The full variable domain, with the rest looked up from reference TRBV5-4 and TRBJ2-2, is ETGVTQSPTHLIKTRGQQVTLRCSSQSGHNTVSWYQQALGQGPQFIFQYYREEENGRGNFPPRFSGLQFPNYSSELNVNALELDDSALYLCASRPGQGGGGTGELFFGEGSRLTVL.

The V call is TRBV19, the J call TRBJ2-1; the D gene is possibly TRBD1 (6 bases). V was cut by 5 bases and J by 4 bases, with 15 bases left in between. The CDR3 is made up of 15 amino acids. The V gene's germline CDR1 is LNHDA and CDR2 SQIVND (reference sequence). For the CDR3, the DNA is TGTGCCAGTAGTCTACAGGGTTCACGTTACAATGAGCAGTTCTTC. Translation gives CASSLQGSRYNEQFF. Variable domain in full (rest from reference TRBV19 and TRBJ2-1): DGGITQSPKYLFRKEGQNVTLSCEQNLNHDAMYWYRQDPGQGLRLIYYSQIVNDFQKGDIAEGYSVSREKKESFPLTVTSAQKNPTAFYLCASSLQGSRYNEQFFGPGTRLTVL.

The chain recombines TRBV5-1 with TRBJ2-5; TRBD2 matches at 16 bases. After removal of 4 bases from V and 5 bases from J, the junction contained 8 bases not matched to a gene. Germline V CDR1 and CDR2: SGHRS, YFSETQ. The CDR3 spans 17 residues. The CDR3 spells CASSRGLAGGPIETQYF. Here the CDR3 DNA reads TGCGCCAGCAGCCGGGGACTAGCGGGAGGGCCAATCGAGACCCAGTACTTC.

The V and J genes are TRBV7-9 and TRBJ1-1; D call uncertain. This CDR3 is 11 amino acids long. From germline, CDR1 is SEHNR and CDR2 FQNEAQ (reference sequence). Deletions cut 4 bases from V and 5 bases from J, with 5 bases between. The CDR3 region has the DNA TGTGCCAGCAGCTCCTTGACTGAAGCTTTCTTT. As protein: CASSSLTEAFF.

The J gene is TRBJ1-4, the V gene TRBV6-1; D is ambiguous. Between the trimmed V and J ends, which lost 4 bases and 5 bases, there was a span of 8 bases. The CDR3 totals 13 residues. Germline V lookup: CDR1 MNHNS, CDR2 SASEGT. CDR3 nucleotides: TGTGCCAGCAGTGGTTTGGGGAATGAAAAACTGTTTTTT. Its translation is CASSGLGNEKLFF.

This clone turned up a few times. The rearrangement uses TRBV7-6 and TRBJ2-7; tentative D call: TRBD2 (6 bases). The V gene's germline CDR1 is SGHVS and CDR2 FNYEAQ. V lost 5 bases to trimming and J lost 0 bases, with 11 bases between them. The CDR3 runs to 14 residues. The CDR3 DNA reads TGTGCCAGCAGCCCAACTAGCTACTCCTACGAGCAGTACTTC. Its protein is CASSPTSYSYEQYF. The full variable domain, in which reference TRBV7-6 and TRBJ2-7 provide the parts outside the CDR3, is GAGVSQSPRYKVTKRGQDVALRCDPISGHVSLYWYRQALGQGPEFLTYFNYEAQQDKSGLPNDRFSAERPEGSISTLTIQRTEQRDSAMYRCASSPTSYSYEQYFGPGTRLTVT.

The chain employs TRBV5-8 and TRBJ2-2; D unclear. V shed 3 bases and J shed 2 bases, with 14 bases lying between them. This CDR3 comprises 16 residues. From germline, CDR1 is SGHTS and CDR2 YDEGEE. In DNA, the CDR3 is TGTGCCAGCAGCTCGGAGACCAATTTAAACACCGGGGAGCTGTTTTTT. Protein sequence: CASSSETNLNTGELFF.

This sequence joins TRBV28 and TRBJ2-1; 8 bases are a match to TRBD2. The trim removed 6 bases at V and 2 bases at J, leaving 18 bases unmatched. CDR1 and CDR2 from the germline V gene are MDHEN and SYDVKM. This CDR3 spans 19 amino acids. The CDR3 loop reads CASSPGLAGPESPYNEQFF. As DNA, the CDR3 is TGTGCCAGCAGCCCCGGGCTAGCGGGCCCCGAAAGTCCCTACAATGAGCAGTTCTTC.

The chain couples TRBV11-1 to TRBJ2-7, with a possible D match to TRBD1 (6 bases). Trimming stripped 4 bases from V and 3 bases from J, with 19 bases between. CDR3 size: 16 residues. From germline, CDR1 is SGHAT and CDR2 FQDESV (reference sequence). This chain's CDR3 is CASSYHRDGYVYEQYF. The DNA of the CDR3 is TGTGCCAGCAGCTACCACAGGGACGGGTACGTCTACGAGCAGTACTTC. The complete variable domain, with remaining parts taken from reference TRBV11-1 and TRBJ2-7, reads EAEVAQSPRYKITEKSQAVAFWCDPISGHATLYWYRQILGQGPELLVQFQDESVVDDSQLPKDRFSAERLKGVDSTLKIQPAELGDSAMYLCASSYHRDGYVYEQYFGPGTRLTVT.

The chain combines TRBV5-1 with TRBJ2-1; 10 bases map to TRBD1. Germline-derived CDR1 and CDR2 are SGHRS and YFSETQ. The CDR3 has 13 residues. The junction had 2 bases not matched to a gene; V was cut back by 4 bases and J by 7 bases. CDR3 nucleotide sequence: TGCGCCAGCAGCGGGACAGGGGCAAATGAGCAGTTCTTC. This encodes CASSGTGANEQFF.

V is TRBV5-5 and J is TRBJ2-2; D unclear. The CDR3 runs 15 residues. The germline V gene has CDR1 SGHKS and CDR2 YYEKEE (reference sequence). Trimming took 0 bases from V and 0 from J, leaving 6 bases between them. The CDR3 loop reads CASSLVLTNTGELFF. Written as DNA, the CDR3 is TGTGCCAGCAGCTTGGTGTTAACGAACACCGGGGAGCTGTTTTTT.

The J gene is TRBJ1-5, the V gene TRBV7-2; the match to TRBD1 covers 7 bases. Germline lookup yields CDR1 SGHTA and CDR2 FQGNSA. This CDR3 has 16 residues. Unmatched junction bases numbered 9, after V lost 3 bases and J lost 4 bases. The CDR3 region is CASSFTGTGVNQPQHF. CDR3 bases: TGTGCCAGCAGCTTTACCGGTACAGGGGTGAATCAGCCCCAGCATTTT.

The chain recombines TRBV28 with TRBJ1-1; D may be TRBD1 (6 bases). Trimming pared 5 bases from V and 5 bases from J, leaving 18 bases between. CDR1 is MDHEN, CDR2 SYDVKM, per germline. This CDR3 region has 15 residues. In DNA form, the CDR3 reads TGTGCCAGCAGTATAGCGCCCACAGGGAGAACTGAAGCTTTCTTT. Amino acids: CASSIAPTGRTEAFF.